One sample yielded the 31 T cell receptor beta chains listed below, sequenced in a study of cytomegalovirus exposure and HLA in healthy donors (dated by TCRdb to between 2016 and 2019). The library came from the immunoSEQ multiplex PCR assay. For the multiplex PCR, a mixture combining 60 forward primers for TCR Vbeta segments and 13 reverse primers for TCR Jbeta segments was used. TCRdb stores this immuneACCESS table with in-frame sequences only. Part of the clones is absent; in the studies checked, under half of the shortfall reflects unresolved V genes, and no reason is known for the rest. Present in this sample are 190,000 or so clones, 83% of which were seen just once. The top ten clones comprise 1.6% of the sample. The sample consisted of PBMCs. These receptors all stem from a man aged 45 to 65 in good health and CMV-seronegative.

This chain joins TRBV7-6 and TRBJ2-7; maybe TRBD1 (6 bases). Germline CDR1 and CDR2: SGHVS and FNYEAQ. Trimming shortened V by 1 base and J by 2 bases, and 9 bases separated the two germline ends. CDR3 size: 14 residues. The CDR3 nucleotides read TGTGCCAGCAGCTTAGAGGGGGATCCCTACGAGCAGTACTTC. Protein product: CASSLEGDPYEQYF.

V and J are TRBV9 and TRBJ2-1, with 8 bases aligning to TRBD2. V lost 3 bases, J lost 3 bases, and 17 bases stayed unmatched. Germline V gene sequence: CDR1 SGDLS, CDR2 YYNGEE. This CDR3 has 19 amino acids. CDR3 sequence reads: CASSGSRKSGGKHYNEQFF. As DNA, the CDR3 is TGTGCCAGCAGCGGATCCCGTAAGAGCGGGGGAAAACACTACAATGAGCAGTTCTTC.

The gene calls are TRBV6-1 and TRBJ1-1, with D hard to call. The ends were cut back, 5 bases at V and 4 bases at J, with 14 bases in the middle. Germline lookup yields CDR1 MNHNS and CDR2 SASEGT. The CDR3 totals 14 residues. In nucleotides, the CDR3 is TGTGCCAGCAGTTCTATAGGATGGAGCACTGAAGCTTTCTTT. Translated: CASSSIGWSTEAFF.

This sequence joins TRBV19 and TRBJ2-1; 9 bases align to TRBD2. This CDR3 comprises 18 residues. Germline V gene data show CDR1 as LNHDA and CDR2 as SQIVND (reference sequence). The V and J ends lost 7 bases and 7 bases, in that order; junction bases with no gene match: 20. The chain's CDR3 is CASTRDGRGGLGGNEQFF. CDR3 sequence (DNA): TGTGCCAGTACGAGGGACGGGCGGGGGGGCCTTGGAGGGAATGAGCAGTTCTTC.

The V gene is TRBV27, the J gene TRBJ1-2, with TRBD1 as a possible D gene (5 bases). The V gene lost 2 bases and the J gene lost 4 bases, with 8 bases spanning the gap. Germline CDR1 reads MNHEY; CDR2 reads SMNVEV (reference sequence). This CDR3 region has 13 residues. CDR3 sequence: CASSLNRLYGYTF. As DNA, the CDR3 is TGTGCCAGCAGTTTAAACAGGCTCTATGGCTACACCTTC.

The V call is TRBV7-3, the J call TRBJ2-3; D not resolved. V lost 1 base to trimming and J lost 3 bases, with 8 bases between them. Germline V gene sequence: CDR1 SGHTA, CDR2 FQGTGA. CDR3 length equals 14 residues. Here the CDR3 reads CASSLSSATDTQYF. Here the CDR3 DNA reads TGTGCCAGCAGCTTAAGCAGCGCAACAGATACGCAGTATTTT.

The chain links TRBV6-5 to TRBJ2-3; D is perhaps TRBD1 (5 bases). Germline V gives CDR1 MNHEY, CDR2 SVGAGI. CDR3 length equals 13 residues. With 10 bases removed from V and 5 bases from J, the gap between germline ends came to 16 bases. The DNA of the CDR3 is TGTGCCACCAGACCATTTCAGGGAGATACGCAGTATTTT. The encoded protein is CATRPFQGDTQYF.

This clone occurred a few times. This chain links TRBV7-2 with TRBJ1-6, with D possibly matching TRBD1 (6 bases). Germline lookup yields CDR1 SGHTA and CDR2 FQGNSA. V was trimmed by 1 base and J by 9 bases, leaving 13 bases between them. CDR3 length: 15 amino acids. The CDR3 protein is CASSLEGGLISPLHF. The CDR3 bases are TGTGCCAGCAGCTTAGAAGGGGGTCTAATTTCACCCCTCCACTTT.

The chain carries TRBV14 and TRBJ2-5; 9 nucleotides agree with TRBD2. Trimming removed 1 base from V and 5 bases from J; junction bases left unmatched: 8. Germline V CDR1 and CDR2: SGHDN, FVKESK. This CDR3 is built from 16 residues. The CDR3 coding sequence is TGTGCCAGCAGCCAAGTGAAGCTAGCGGGGTTGGAGACCCAGTACTTC. Amino acid sequence: CASSQVKLAGLETQYF.

The chain carries TRBV25-1 and TRBJ1-2; TRBD1 agrees at 7 bases. The J segment lost 5 bases and the V segment lost 5 bases, leaving 5 bases of the junction unmatched. CDR1 and CDR2 (germline): MGHDK, SYGVNS. The length of the CDR3 is 13 residues. CDR3 region: CASSPGQPYGYTF. The CDR3 DNA reads TGTGCCAGCAGTCCGGGACAGCCTTATGGCTACACCTTC.

V and J are TRBV28 and TRBJ2-5; no definite D call. This CDR3 spans 11 amino acids. Trimming removed 6 bases from V and 11 bases from J, with 13 bases in between. Germline V CDR1 and CDR2: MDHEN, SYDVKM. CDR3 loop: CASSLFYEQYF. DNA for the CDR3: TGTGCCAGCAGCCTCTTCTATGAGCAGTACTTC.

V is TRBV7-6 and J is TRBJ1-4, with TRBD1 matching 10 bases. The germline gives CDR1 SGHVS, CDR2 FNYEAQ. This CDR3 has 15 amino acids. J gave up 8 bases and V 4 bases, and 7 bases lay outside the gene matches. In DNA form, the CDR3 reads TGTGCCAGCAGCTCCTGGGGGACAGGGGACGAAAAACTGTTTTTT. Amino acids: CASSSWGTGDEKLFF.

The chain couples TRBV7-2 to TRBJ2-4, with 9 bases that match TRBD1. CDR3 length: 16 residues. Germline-derived CDR1 and CDR2 are SGHTA and FQGNSA. V shed 5 bases and J 3 bases; nucleotides not matched to a gene: 8. The CDR3: CASSQGTGSGKNIQYF. Written as DNA, the CDR3 is TGTGCCAGCAGCCAAGGGACAGGGTCGGGCAAAAACATTCAGTACTTC. The variable domain in full, completed from reference TRBV7-2 and TRBJ2-4, reads GAGVSQSPSNKVTEKGKDVELRCDPISGHTALYWYRQSLGQGLEFLIYFQGNSAPDKSGLPSDRFSAERTGGSVSTLTIQRTQQEDSAVYLCASSQGTGSGKNIQYFGAGTRLSVL.

The gene calls are TRBV6-5 and TRBJ2-5, with 7 bases fitting TRBD1. V shed 8 bases and J 7 bases; nucleotides not matched to a gene: 10. The CDR3 length is 13 residues. CDR1 and CDR2 (germline): MNHEY, SVGAGI. CDR3 sequence: CASYGYRGVTQYF. In DNA, the CDR3 is TGTGCCAGCTACGGGTACAGGGGAGTGACCCAGTACTTC.

In its sample, this clone was seen a few times. J is TRBJ2-7 and V is TRBV28, with 9 bases identical to TRBD1. Germline V gene sequence: CDR1 MDHEN, CDR2 SYDVKM. The CDR3 contains 16 residues. The V gene end was trimmed by 5 bases and the J gene end by 1 base; junction bases not matched to a gene: 9. Here the CDR3 reads CASSRGTGIMSYEQYF. In nucleotides, the CDR3 is TGTGCCAGCAGTCGAGGGACAGGGATTATGTCCTACGAGCAGTACTTC.

The chain employs TRBV18 and TRBJ2-5, with a possible D match to TRBD2 (5 bases). The CDR3 totals 15 residues. Trimming removed 2 bases from V and 2 bases from J, with 12 bases in between. Germline V gives CDR1 KGHSH, CDR2 LQKENI. CDR3 DNA: TGTGCCAGCTCACCAGGGCCGGGGAGTCAAGAGACCCAGTACTTC. Protein sequence: CASSPGPGSQETQYF.

The chain links TRBV5-1 to TRBJ2-1, with D possibly being TRBD2 (6 bases). In germline, CDR1 is SGHRS, CDR2 YFSETQ. Trimming stripped 4 bases from V and 0 bases from J, with 26 bases between. The CDR3 is 20 amino acids. CDR3 coding DNA: TGCGCCAGCAGCCTATCCGGGGTAGGAGGGTGGGGGAGCTCCTACAATGAGCAGTTCTTC. Protein sequence: CASSLSGVGGWGSSYNEQFF. The variable domain in full, with the rest retrieved from reference TRBV5-1 and TRBJ2-1, is KAGVTQTPRYLIKTRGQQVTLSCSPISGHRSVSWYQQTPGQGLQFLFEYFSETQRNKGNFPGRFSGRQFSNSRSEMNVSTLELGDSALYLCASSLSGVGGWGSSYNEQFFGPGTRLTVL.

The gene calls are TRBV7-2 and TRBJ1-6; TRBD1 is a possible D gene (5 bases). The CDR3 is 14 amino acids. Germline CDR1 is SGHTA and CDR2 is FQGNSA. Trimming shortened V by 2 bases and J by 7 bases, and 9 bases separated the two germline ends. The CDR3 protein is CASSLRGYNSPLHF. The CDR3 bases are TGTGCCAGCAGCTTAAGGGGTTACAATTCACCCCTCCACTTT.

The chain uses TRBV27 and TRBJ2-3, with a tentative D call TRBD1 (7 bases). Germline loops: CDR1 MNHEY, CDR2 SMNVEV (reference sequence). V was trimmed by 3 bases and J by 1 base, leaving 8 bases between them. The CDR3 extends over 14 amino acids. As DNA, the CDR3 is TGTGCCAGCAGTTTCAGGGGGGGCACAGATACGCAGTATTTT. This sequence encodes CASSFRGGTDTQYF.

The V gene is TRBV4-3, the J gene TRBJ1-2; D gene uncertain. The V gene's germline CDR1 is LGHNA and CDR2 YSLEER. V was pared by 0 bases and J by 9 bases, with 8 bases between. This CDR3 spans 12 amino acids. The DNA for the CDR3 is TGCGCCAGCAGCCAAGATGTCGGTAGCTACACCTTC. The encoded protein is CASSQDVGSYTF.

For this clone: An end of the junction differs from the germline gene, which may be a read error. The chain uses TRBV7-7 and TRBJ2-3; TRBD1 agrees at 9 bases. The CDR3 sequence is 15 residues long. From germline, CDR1 is SSHAT and CDR2 FNYEAQ (reference sequence). This CDR3 is CASSLRTGGTDTQYF. The DNA for the CDR3 is TGTGCTAGCAGCCTCCGGACAGGGGGCACAGATACGCAGTATTTT.

This clone has a handful of counts. The chain carries TRBV2 and TRBJ1-1; possible D gene TRBD1, 5 bases. This CDR3 spans 11 amino acids. With 7 bases removed from V and 4 bases from J, the gap between germline ends came to 7 bases. The germline gives CDR1 SNHLY, CDR2 FYNNEI. In DNA form, the CDR3 reads TGTGCCAGCACAGGGTTCACTGAAGCTTTCTTT. Its protein product is CASTGFTEAFF. Looking up the rest from reference TRBV2 and TRBJ1-1 gives the full variable domain: EPEVTQTPSHQVTQMGQEVILRCVPISNHLYFYWYRQILGQKVEFLVSFYNNEISEKSEIFDDQFSVERPDGSNFTLKIRSTKLEDSAMYFCASTGFTEAFFGQGTRLTVV.

This clone was detected a few times. The chain links TRBV4-1 to TRBJ2-7; 7 nucleotides agree with TRBD1. With V trimmed by 6 bases and J by 3 bases, 11 bases remained unmatched. The CDR3 runs 15 residues. Germline CDR1 is MGHRA and CDR2 is YSYEKL. CDR3 DNA: TGCGCCAGCAGGGATTTGACAGGGTCGGGCTACGAGCAGTACTTC. Translated: CASRDLTGSGYEQYF.

This chain uses TRBV6-1 with TRBJ1-5; D remains unclear. CDR1 MNHNS and CDR2 SASEGT come from the germline V gene. V gave up 6 bases and J gave up 2 bases, with 14 bases separating them. This CDR3 is 15 amino acids long. CDR3 nucleotide sequence: TGTGCCAGCAGGCCAGGACGGACTCGCAATCAGCCCCAGCATTTT. This gives the protein CASRPGRTRNQPQHF.

The chain joins TRBV6-5 to TRBJ2-2; TRBD2 matches 7 bases. The CDR3 covers 15 residues. The germline CDR1 and CDR2 sequences are MNHEY and SVGAGI. V gave up 8 bases and J gave up 4 bases; unmatched junction bases: 10. The CDR3 DNA is TGTGCCAGCCACTATGAGGGAGGGATCACCGGGGAGCTGTTTTTT. Protein sequence: CASHYEGGITGELFF.

The gene calls are TRBV6-5 and TRBJ2-7, with D perhaps TRBD2 (6 bases). CDR1 is MNHEY and CDR2 is SVGAGI in the germline V gene. Trimming stripped 2 bases from V and 1 base from J, with 12 bases between. The CDR3 loop spans 15 amino acids. This CDR3 is CASSYAEGWSYEQYF. Written as DNA, the CDR3 is TGTGCCAGCAGTTACGCGGAGGGTTGGTCCTACGAGCAGTACTTC.

J is TRBJ1-2 and V is TRBV7-2, with D tentatively TRBD1 (6 bases). The ends were cut back, 5 bases at V and 5 bases at J, with 12 bases in the middle. CDR3 length equals 13 residues. The germline V gene has CDR1 SGHTA and CDR2 FQGNSA. The CDR3 region is CASSTNTGYGYTF. The CDR3 DNA sequence: TGTGCCAGCAGCACTAATACAGGGTATGGCTACACCTTC.

The CDR3 region has the DNA TGTGCCAGCAGCGGATCCGGGACTCGACGCTCCACCGGGGAGCTGTTTTTT. Amino acids: CASSGSGTRRSTGELFF. This chain connects TRBV9 to TRBJ2-2, with TRBD2 as a possible D gene (6 bases). The CDR3 is 17 residues long. Per germline, CDR1 SGDLS and CDR2 YYNGEE. Trimming shortened V by 3 bases and J by 4 bases, and 19 bases separated the two germline ends.

The chain couples TRBV6-5 to TRBJ1-5, with TRBD1 matching over 9 bases. This CDR3 comprises 15 residues. V shed 2 bases, J shed 4 bases, and the junction held 3 bases outside the gene matches. CDR1 is MNHEY and CDR2 is SVGAGI in the germline V gene. DNA of the CDR3: TGTGCCAGCAGTTACGGGACAGGGATAAATCAGCCCCAGCATTTT. The encoded protein is CASSYGTGINQPQHF.

The chain joins TRBV6-1 to TRBJ1-1; possibly TRBD1 for D (5 bases). The ends were cut back, 2 bases at V and 8 bases at J, with 12 bases in the middle. CDR1 and CDR2 (germline): MNHNS, SASEGT. The CDR3 has 13 amino acids. The CDR3 sequence is CASSESWAGEAFF. The CDR3 coding sequence is TGTGCCAGCAGTGAAAGTTGGGCAGGGGAAGCTTTCTTT.

As to this clone: At one boundary the junction diverges from the germline segment, which might be a read error. The rearrangement uses TRBV7-7 and TRBJ2-5; D not certain. Germline assignment: CDR1 SSHAT and CDR2 FNYEAQ (reference sequence). CDR3 length equals 15 residues. CDR3 sequence: CASSPTLTQQETQYF. The CDR3 DNA follows: TGTGCTAGCAGCCCAACCCTCACACAGCAAGAGACCCAGTACTTC.